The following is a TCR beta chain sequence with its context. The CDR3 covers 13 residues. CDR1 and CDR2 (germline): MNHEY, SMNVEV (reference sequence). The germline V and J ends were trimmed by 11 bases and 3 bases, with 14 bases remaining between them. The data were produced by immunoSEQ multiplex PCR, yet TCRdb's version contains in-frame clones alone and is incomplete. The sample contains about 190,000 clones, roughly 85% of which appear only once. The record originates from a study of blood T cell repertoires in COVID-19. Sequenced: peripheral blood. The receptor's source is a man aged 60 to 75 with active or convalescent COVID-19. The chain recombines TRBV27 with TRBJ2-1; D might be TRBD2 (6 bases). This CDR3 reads CASRLGNYNEQFF. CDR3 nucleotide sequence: TGTGCCTCGCGACTAGGAAACTACAATGAGCAGTTCTTC.